This TCR beta chain was captured by sequencing in a study of CD8 T cells in Susac syndrome. The ends lost 4 bases at V and 4 bases at J; junction bases unmatched: 3. The V gene's germline CDR1 is LGHNA and CDR2 YSLEER. The CDR3 covers 15 residues. RNA was extracted with the RNeasy kit, and a quantity of about 0.45 to 1 ug was reverse transcribed using random hexamers. In TCRdb, the immunoSEQ multiplex PCR reads were re-called with MiXCR into one record per CDR3 protein. In the table there are 120,000 to 150,000 distinct CDR3 sequences, around 94% of which are singletons. This clonotype originated in a human donor in good health. This chain connects TRBV4-3 to TRBJ2-7; 14 bases agree with TRBD2. Sequencing input: CD8+ T cells from PBMCs. CDR3 nucleotides: TGCGCCAGCAGCCGAGGGACTAGCGGGAGTTACGAGCAGTACTTC. Translation gives CASSRGTSGSYEQYF.